This T cell receptor beta chain was sequenced in a study of OX40 agonist ivuxolimab in advanced cancers. Study at large: Patients in dose escalation had liver, melanoma, kidney or head and neck cancers.

CDR3 size: 15 residues. Germline CDR1 MDHEN, CDR2 SYDVKM. Trimming took 6 bases from V and 5 from J; bases not matched to a gene: 8. Clones were read by immunoSEQ multiplex PCR, and TCRdb kept only the in-frame ones, dropping some. This sample carries 83,000 or so clones, 90% of them seen once, and the ten largest clones take 0.55% to 0.7%. The TCR was taken from an adult with an advanced solid tumor such as melanoma, head and neck, liver or kidney cancer. The chain is built from TRBV28 and TRBJ2-3; TRBD1 aligns across 10 bases. The sample consisted of CD4+ or CD8+ T cells sorted from blood, taken in a trial of the OX40 agonist ivuxolimab. In DNA form, the CDR3 reads TGTGCCAGCAGCGGTGGGACAGGGGCCGGAGATACGCAGTATTTT. Protein: CASSGGTGAGDTQYF. Complete variable domain (other parts from reference TRBV28 and TRBJ2-3): DVKVTQSSRYLVKRTGEKVFLECVQDMDHENMFWYRQDPGLGLRLIYFSYDVKMKEKGDIPEGYSVSREKKERFSLILESASTNQTSMYLCASSGGTGAGDTQYFGPGTRLTVL.